The next 32 T cell receptor beta chains were all read from a single sample in a study of blood T cell repertoires in COVID-19. This table comes from immunoSEQ multiplex PCR, and its TCRdb copy is limited to in-frame clones, with some not included. The sample lists roughly 290,000 clones, roughly 80% occurring once. What was sequenced was peripheral blood. Receptors were obtained from a woman aged 50 to 60 with active or convalescent COVID-19.

The chain uses TRBV20-1 and TRBJ2-1; 9 bases map to TRBD2. V shed 3 bases and J 8 bases; nucleotides not matched to a gene: 2. Looked up from germline, CDR1 is DFQATT and CDR2 is SNEGSKA (reference sequence). The CDR3 is 12 residues long. CDR3 bases: TGCAGTGCTAGTCGGACTAGCGATGAGCAGTTCTTC. It is translated as CSASRTSDEQFF.

The V call is TRBV5-1, the J call TRBJ1-6, with D unresolved. This CDR3 has 13 amino acids. The germline V and J ends were trimmed by 0 bases and 6 bases, with 4 bases remaining between them. CDR1 SGHRS and CDR2 YFSETQ come from the germline V gene. Here the CDR3 DNA reads TGCGCCAGCAGCTTGGATCTTAATTCACCCCTCCACTTT. Its protein product is CASSLDLNSPLHF.

This clone was picked up a small number of times. The chain recombines TRBV24-1 with TRBJ1-2; 8 bases match TRBD1. CDR1 is KGHDR, CDR2 SFDVKD, per germline. The length of the CDR3 is 13 residues. Germline trimming cut 3 bases from V and 6 bases from J; bases unmatched to any gene: 2. CDR3 coding DNA: TGTGCCACCAGTGATAAGGACAGGGATGGCTACACCTTC. Translation: CATSDKDRDGYTF.

This chain connects TRBV4-2 to TRBJ2-7; perhaps TRBD2 as D (5 bases). Germline values: CDR1 LGHNA, CDR2 YNFKEQ. V lost 1 base and J lost 3, with 16 bases in between. There are 16 residues in the CDR3. This CDR3 reads CASSQAGRLAHYEQYF. The CDR3 DNA reads TGTGCCAGCAGCCAAGCGGGTAGGCTAGCTCACTACGAGCAGTACTTC.

This clone has a single count. The J gene is TRBJ2-1, the V gene TRBV5-1; 12 bases align to TRBD2. Per germline, CDR1 SGHRS and CDR2 YFSETQ. V trimming: 5 bases; J trimming: 1 base; junction bases outside the gene matches: 7. This CDR3 contains 17 residues. As DNA, the CDR3 is TGCGCCAGCAGACCTAGCGGGAGGGCACGGTCCTACAATGAGCAGTTCTTC. This sequence encodes CASRPSGRARSYNEQFF. Supplemented by reference TRBV5-1 and TRBJ2-1, the full variable domain reads KAGVTQTPRYLIKTRGQQVTLSCSPISGHRSVSWYQQTPGQGLQFLFEYFSETQRNKGNFPGRFSGRQFSNSRSEMNVSTLELGDSALYLCASRPSGRARSYNEQFFGPGTRLTVL.

The rearrangement uses TRBV5-1 and TRBJ2-1; 10 positions agree with TRBD2. J lost 6 bases, V lost 4 bases, and 10 bases had no gene match. Germline V CDR1 and CDR2: SGHRS, YFSETQ. The CDR3 sequence is 16 residues long. In DNA, the CDR3 is TGCGCCAGCAGCCTGCGAACTCTAGCGGGGGTCAATGAGCAGTTCTTC. As protein: CASSLRTLAGVNEQFF.

The gene calls are TRBV2 and TRBJ1-6, with D uncertain. Germline-derived CDR1 and CDR2 are SNHLY and FYNNEI. V was shortened by 5 bases and J by 8 bases, with 10 bases between the two germline ends. This CDR3 region has 13 residues. This chain's CDR3 is CASSPQVDSPLHF. The CDR3 DNA reads TGTGCCAGCAGTCCCCAGGTCGATTCACCCCTCCACTTT.

The gene calls are TRBV12-5 and TRBJ1-5, with D possibly TRBD1 on 5 matching bases. Germline V gene data show CDR1 as LGHNT and CDR2 as FRNRAP. V lost 0 bases and J lost 3, with 18 bases in between. The CDR3 covers 18 residues. The CDR3 DNA sequence: TGTGCTAGTGGTTTGGTACAAGGGGTTGTTCGAAACAATCAGCCCCAGCATTTT. The encoded protein is CASGLVQGVVRNNQPQHF.

The gene calls are TRBV7-6 and TRBJ1-5; 10 nucleotides line up with TRBD1. The length of the CDR3 is 18 residues. Trimming removed 3 bases from V and 4 bases from J; junction bases left unmatched: 12. CDR1 and CDR2 (germline): SGHVS, FNYEAQ. The CDR3: CASSLGWGQGLRNQPQHF. The CDR3 region has the DNA TGTGCCAGCAGCTTGGGATGGGGACAGGGGTTAAGGAATCAGCCCCAGCATTTT.

This clone was seen only a few times. This chain uses TRBV4-2 with TRBJ2-1; 10 bases are a match to TRBD2. V shed 0 bases and J 3 bases; nucleotides not matched to a gene: 5. The CDR3 length is 17 residues. The germline V gene has CDR1 LGHNA and CDR2 YNFKEQ. The CDR3 nucleotides read TGTGCCAGCAGCCAAGACTTACTAGCGGGAAGCTACAATGAGCAGTTCTTC. Protein product: CASSQDLLAGSYNEQFF.

This clone was seen only once. V usage is TRBV28 and J usage is TRBJ1-3; 8 bases align to TRBD1. V lost 5 bases, J lost 0 bases, and 3 bases stayed unmatched. Germline V lookup: CDR1 MDHEN, CDR2 SYDVKM. This CDR3 region has 15 residues. For the CDR3, the DNA is TGTGCCAGCAGTGTTACAGGGGGCTCTGGAAACACCATATATTTT. Residues: CASSVTGGSGNTIYF.

A few counts support this clone. The rearrangement links TRBV4-2 to TRBJ1-1; D is uncertain. The germline gives CDR1 LGHNA, CDR2 YNFKEQ. This CDR3 comprises 14 residues. With 1 base removed from V and 2 bases from J, the gap between germline ends came to 8 bases. In DNA form, the CDR3 reads TGTGCCAGCAGCCAAGCGGGGAAAAACACTGAAGCTTTCTTT. Encoded protein: CASSQAGKNTEAFF.

The gene calls are TRBV27 and TRBJ2-7; 8 bases are a match to TRBD2. Per germline, CDR1 MNHEY and CDR2 SMNVEV (reference sequence). This CDR3 contains 14 residues. V dropped 5 bases and J dropped 3; count of bases not matched to a gene: 6. The CDR3 sequence: CASSKAGVLYEQYF. In DNA, the CDR3 is TGTGCCAGCAGTAAAGCGGGAGTCCTCTACGAGCAGTACTTC.

The chain is built from TRBV4-1 and TRBJ2-1; 8 nucleotides line up with TRBD1. J was trimmed by 8 bases and V by 4 bases; bases with no gene match: 10. The CDR3 is 15 amino acids. The V gene's germline CDR1 is MGHRA and CDR2 YSYEKL. CDR3 protein: CASSLGQGSWDEQFF. The CDR3 nucleotides read TGCGCCAGCAGCCTAGGACAGGGTTCGTGGGATGAGCAGTTCTTC.

This chain links TRBV5-1 with TRBJ2-3, with 15 bases aligning to TRBD2. The CDR3 extends over 18 amino acids. Germline V gene data show CDR1 as SGHRS and CDR2 as YFSETQ. Trimming at V came to 3 bases and at J to 2 bases, leaving 7 bases not matched to a gene. The CDR3 nucleotides are TGCGCCAGCAGCTCACTCGGACTAGCGGGGGGGATCACAGATACGCAGTATTTT. Amino acids: CASSSLGLAGGITDTQYF.

The genes are TRBV19 and TRBJ1-1, with 10 bases lining up with TRBD1. This CDR3 has 16 amino acids. Germline V gene lookup returns CDR1 LNHDA and CDR2 SQIVND (reference sequence). V was clipped by 3 bases and J by 1 base; unmatched bases: 5. CDR3 sequence (DNA): TGTGCCAGTAGTATGAGGAGGACAGGGGGGAACACTGAAGCTTTCTTT. It translates to CASSMRRTGGNTEAFF.

V usage is TRBV6-6 and J usage is TRBJ2-4; D is perhaps TRBD1 (8 bases). CDR3 size: 17 residues. Germline V lookup: CDR1 MNHNY, CDR2 SVGAGI (reference sequence). Trimming cost V 5 bases and J 1 base, with 18 bases left between them. The CDR3 loop is CASSPGQGGAAKNIQYF. CDR3 DNA: TGTGCCAGCAGTCCCGGACAGGGAGGGGCCGCCAAAAACATTCAGTACTTC.

The J gene is TRBJ1-5, the V gene TRBV19; 9 bases align to TRBD1. CDR3 length equals 18 residues. The germline V gene encodes CDR1 LNHDA and CDR2 SQIVND (reference sequence). V lost 5 bases to trimming and J lost 7 bases; unmatched junction nucleotides: 18. CDR3 residues: CASSPYPGQGLSGQPQHF. CDR3 nucleotides: TGTGCCAGTAGTCCGTACCCGGGACAGGGATTGTCAGGACAGCCCCAGCATTTT.

About this clone itself: This CDR3 is also generated by other DNA sequences in the sample. The gene calls are TRBV4-1 and TRBJ1-1; no clear D. This CDR3 is built from 14 residues. CDR1 MGHRA and CDR2 YSYEKL come from the germline V gene. V shed 0 bases and J shed 2 bases, with 7 bases lying between them. The CDR3 sequence: CASSQEPGNTEAFF. CDR3 nucleotide sequence: TGCGCCAGCAGCCAAGAACCGGGAAACACTGAAGCTTTCTTT.

The gene calls are TRBV7-2 and TRBJ2-7; D possibly corresponds to TRBD2 (6 bases). Germline V gene data show CDR1 as SGHTA and CDR2 as FQGNSA. This CDR3 spans 14 amino acids. Trimming pared 2 bases from V and 4 bases from J, leaving 12 bases between. Here the CDR3 reads CASSLSWDWYEQYF. DNA of the CDR3: TGTGCCAGCAGCTTAAGCTGGGACTGGTACGAGCAGTACTTC.

On this clone: Mismatch with germline at one junction end may stem from a read error. The chain couples TRBV11-1 to TRBJ2-7, with TRBD2 matching over 7 bases. Germline V lookup: CDR1 SGHAT, CDR2 FQDESV (reference sequence). The CDR3 is 13 residues long. The CDR3 coding sequence is TGTGCCAGCAGCTTAGACCCAAGCGGGAAACTCCACTTC. Translation: CASSLDPSGKLHF.

The genes are TRBV7-8 and TRBJ1-2; 9 bases line up with TRBD1. Per the germline V gene, CDR1 is SGHVS and CDR2 is FQNEAQ. The CDR3 sequence is 16 residues long. The J segment lost 5 bases and the V segment lost 0 bases, leaving 7 bases of the junction unmatched. The CDR3 region is CASSLAATGTGYGYTF. In DNA, the CDR3 is TGTGCCAGCAGCTTAGCTGCAACCGGGACAGGGTATGGCTACACCTTC.

The chain is built from TRBV2 and TRBJ2-2; 7 bases align to TRBD2. Germline CDR1 SNHLY, CDR2 FYNNEI. The trim removed 2 bases at V and 0 bases at J, leaving 0 bases unmatched. The CDR3 is made up of 15 amino acids. CDR3 nucleotides: TGTGCCAGCAGTGAAACTAGCGCGAACACCGGGGAGCTGTTTTTT. It specifies CASSETSANTGELFF.

This chain uses TRBV6-5 with TRBJ1-6; TRBD1 aligns across 10 bases. Germline CDR1 MNHEY, CDR2 SVGAGI. Unmatched junction bases numbered 3, after V lost 6 bases and J lost 10 bases. The CDR3 consists of 13 residues. In nucleotides, the CDR3 is TGTGCCAGCAGAGGGACAGGGGACTCACCCCTCCACTTT. This gives the protein CASRGTGDSPLHF.

The chain is built from TRBV6-6 and TRBJ1-1, with 9 bases matching TRBD1. The CDR3 is 15 residues long. Germline loops: CDR1 MNHNY, CDR2 SVGAGI (reference sequence). The J segment lost 0 bases and the V segment lost 5 bases, leaving 4 bases of the junction unmatched. The CDR3 DNA reads TGTGCCAGCAGTCCACAGGGGGCAATGAACACTGAAGCTTTCTTT. This encodes CASSPQGAMNTEAFF.

The chain recombines TRBV7-2 with TRBJ1-5, with TRBD1 matching over 11 bases. After removal of 1 base from V and 1 base from J, the junction contained 0 bases not matched to a gene. The CDR3 contains 16 residues. Germline V gene lookup returns CDR1 SGHTA and CDR2 FQGNSA. This chain's CDR3 is CASSLGDRGSNQPQHF. Written as DNA, the CDR3 is TGTGCCAGCAGCTTAGGGGACAGGGGGAGCAATCAGCCCCAGCATTTT.

The V call is TRBV5-1, the J call TRBJ1-6; maybe TRBD1 (6 bases). V lost 6 bases, J lost 8 bases, and 18 bases lay in between. The CDR3 extends over 15 amino acids. From germline, CDR1 is SGHRS and CDR2 YFSETQ. This chain's CDR3 is CASKGGGAGDSPLHF. CDR3 nucleotide sequence: TGCGCCAGCAAAGGGGGGGGCGCAGGGGATTCACCCCTCCACTTT.

The table lists this clone with a few counts. The CDR3, as DNA: TGTGCCAGCAGCTTAGAGGGACAGGGGTACAATGAGCAGTTCTTC. This gives the protein CASSLEGQGYNEQFF. The chain links TRBV7-9 to TRBJ2-1; 10 positions agree with TRBD1. V was pared by 1 base and J by 4 bases, with 1 base of the junction left unmatched. Germline V gene lookup returns CDR1 SEHNR and CDR2 FQNEAQ (reference sequence). The CDR3 extends over 15 amino acids. Using reference TRBV7-9 and TRBJ2-1 for the parts outside the CDR3, the full variable domain is DTGVSQNPRHKITKRGQNVTFRCDPISEHNRLYWYRQTLGQGPEFLTYFQNEAQLEKSRLLSDRFSAERPKGSFSTLEIQRTEQGDSAMYLCASSLEGQGYNEQFFGPGTRLTVL.

This clone was found once. V is TRBV11-2 and J is TRBJ1-2; the match to TRBD1 covers 8 bases. The V gene's germline CDR1 is SGHAT and CDR2 FQNNGV. The CDR3 has 14 amino acids. V lost 5 bases, J lost 4 bases, and 6 bases stayed unmatched. The CDR3 DNA reads as TGTGCCAGCAGCCCCCGGACAGGGTCCTATGGCTACACCTTC. Its translation is CASSPRTGSYGYTF.

The CDR3 sequence: CASRLLGDREDGYTF. The DNA of the CDR3 is TGTGCCAGCAGGCTCTTGGGGGACAGGGAAGATGGCTACACCTTC. The chain recombines TRBV6-5 with TRBJ1-2; 9 nucleotides align to TRBD1. Germline CDR1 is MNHEY and CDR2 is SVGAGI. The CDR3 loop spans 15 amino acids. Trimming removed 6 bases from V and 6 bases from J; junction bases left unmatched: 11.

The chain recombines TRBV6-5 with TRBJ2-3; 11 positions match TRBD2. Germline CDR1 and CDR2: MNHEY and SVGAGI. V lost 8 bases, J lost 0 bases, and 4 bases stayed unmatched. The CDR3 length is 15 residues. In DNA, the CDR3 is TGTGCCAGCCGGGGACTAGCGGAGAGCACAGATACGCAGTATTTT. Translating it yields CASRGLAESTDTQYF.

This chain uses TRBV3-1 (or the pseudogene TRBV3-2) with TRBJ2-2; possibly TRBD2 for D (6 bases). V was trimmed by 4 bases and J by 1 base, leaving 16 bases between them. This CDR3 is built from 17 residues. CDR1 and CDR2 from the germline V gene are LGHDT and YNNKEL (reference sequence). The DNA for the CDR3 is TGTGCCAGCAGCCGGAGAGCGGGCCGGATGAACACCGGGGAGCTGTTTTTT. Translated: CASSRRAGRMNTGELFF.